This T cell receptor (beta chain) is drawn from a study of resident and recirculating memory T cells in vitiligo. Turning to the study itself: Shave-biopsy epidermis from lesional and nonlesional skin was sequenced alongside PBMCs. Overall study findings and caveats: No unique dominant TCR clone was found in vitiligo lesions. Sequences differed between biopsy sites and patients, suggesting private specificity.

Patients' lesions had not changed for the previous 6 months. Clones were sequenced by immunoSEQ multiplex PCR, and TCRdb holds only the in-frame ones, with some missing. The table shows 35,000 to 45,000 clones, with around nine tenths occurring only once. V lost 5 bases and J 1 base, leaving 14 bases between the germline ends. This CDR3 spans 15 amino acids. Germline V gene sequence: CDR1 SGHTA, CDR2 FQGNSA. Concerning this clone: Its specificity is unknown.

The chain joins TRBV7-2 to TRBJ2-5; tentative D call: TRBD2 (5 bases). The sequence came from a male donor with vitiligo. Sequencing input: blood. CDR3 in amino acids: CASSPRVSIQETQYF. DNA of the CDR3: TGTGCCAGCAGCCCGCGGGTATCTATCCAAGAGACCCAGTACTTC.